Sequencing of this TCR beta chain was carried out in a study of shared clonotypes between healthy human individuals. Study outcomes and limitations: Represented genetic and exposure-history diversity was restricted by having few donors.

Assay used: immunoSEQ multiplex PCR; TCRdb lists only in-frame clones, some missing. Seen here are 800,000 to 1,200,000 clones, approximately 78% observed once, and the top ten hold roughly 0.56%. Losses at the gene ends were 3 bases for V and 0 bases for J; bases not matched to a gene: 8. The CDR3 is made up of 17 amino acids. Germline V gene lookup returns CDR1 MNHNS and CDR2 SASEGT. Points on this clone: Its antigen is as yet unknown.

The receptor comes from a man younger than 35 in good health. Some clones in this sample may be carry-over from other donors' samples. The specimen was memory CD4+ T cells from PBMCs. The subset here: CD45RA-negative fraction. The chain couples TRBV6-1 to TRBJ1-3; 7 nucleotides align to TRBD1. The CDR3 protein is CASSDLQGFLSGNTIYF. In DNA form, the CDR3 reads TGTGCCAGCAGTGACCTACAGGGGTTCCTCTCTGGAAACACCATATATTTT.